This T cell receptor beta chain was recovered during a study of Graves' ophthalmopathy and Graves' hyperthyroidism. CDR3 regions of TCR beta were amplified from RNA transcripts. RT-PCR was first run with HTBI primers, then multiplex PCR in a second round. TCRdb used MiXCR to reprocess the multiplex PCR reads, holding one entry per CDR3 protein. The sample holds hundreds of thousands of distinct CDR3 sequences, over 40% seen once. Other autoimmune diseases, uncontrolled infections, pregnancy or lactation led to the exclusion of patients. A diagnosis was made from clinical symptoms together with serum thyroxine, TRAb, thyroid ultrasound and orbital computed tomography. The sequenced material came from peripheral blood. This TCR derives from an adult man with Graves' ophthalmopathy.

CDR3 bases: TGCGCCAGCAGCCCCGTGGGGGGATACAATGAGCAGTACTTC. This codes for CASSPVGGYNEQYF. The V gene is TRBV5-1, the J gene TRBJ2-7; D is possibly TRBD2 (6 bases). The germline gives CDR1 SGHRS, CDR2 YFSETQ. The CDR3 is made up of 14 amino acids. V was pared by 4 bases and J by 7 bases, with 18 bases between. The complete variable domain, with remaining parts taken from reference TRBV5-1 and TRBJ2-7, reads KAGVTQTPRYLIKTRGQQVTLSCSPISGHRSVSWYQQTPGQGLQFLFEYFSETQRNKGNFPGRFSGRQFSNSRSEMNVSTLELGDSALYLCASSPVGGYNEQYFGPGTRLTVT.